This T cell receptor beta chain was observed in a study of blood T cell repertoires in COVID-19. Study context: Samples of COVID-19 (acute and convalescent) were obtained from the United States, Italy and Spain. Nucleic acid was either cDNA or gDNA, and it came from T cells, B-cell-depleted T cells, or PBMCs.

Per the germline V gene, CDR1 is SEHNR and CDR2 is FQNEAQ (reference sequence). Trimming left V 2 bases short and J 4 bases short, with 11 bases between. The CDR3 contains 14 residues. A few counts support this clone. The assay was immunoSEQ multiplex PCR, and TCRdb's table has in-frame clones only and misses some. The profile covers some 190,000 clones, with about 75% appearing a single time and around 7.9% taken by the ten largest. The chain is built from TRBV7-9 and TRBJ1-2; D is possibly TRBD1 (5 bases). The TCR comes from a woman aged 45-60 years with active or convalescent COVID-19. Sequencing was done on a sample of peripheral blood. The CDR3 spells CASSLSQGSYGYTF. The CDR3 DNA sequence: TGTGCCAGCAGCTTATCCCAGGGTAGCTATGGCTACACCTTC.